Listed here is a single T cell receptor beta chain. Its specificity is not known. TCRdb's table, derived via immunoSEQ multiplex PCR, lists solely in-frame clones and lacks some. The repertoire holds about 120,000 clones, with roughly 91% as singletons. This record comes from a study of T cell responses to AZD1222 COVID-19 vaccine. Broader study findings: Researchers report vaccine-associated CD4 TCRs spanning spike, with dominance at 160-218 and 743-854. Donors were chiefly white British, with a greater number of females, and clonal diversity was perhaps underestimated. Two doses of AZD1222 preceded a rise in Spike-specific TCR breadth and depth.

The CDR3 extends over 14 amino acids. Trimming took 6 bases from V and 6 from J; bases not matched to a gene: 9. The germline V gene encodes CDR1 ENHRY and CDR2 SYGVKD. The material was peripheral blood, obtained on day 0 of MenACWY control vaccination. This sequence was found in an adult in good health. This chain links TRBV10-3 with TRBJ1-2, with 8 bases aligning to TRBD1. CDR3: CAISRTGKINGYTF. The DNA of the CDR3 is TGTGCCATCAGCAGGACAGGGAAGATAAATGGCTACACCTTC.